The T cell receptor (beta chain) described here comes from a study of T cells in Graves' hyperthyroidism and ophthalmopathy (dated by TCRdb to the late 2010s). Study-wide context: Peripheral blood samples were taken at initial diagnosis, before any treatment was given. TCR V-J signatures able to tell the groups apart were searched for in a discovery cohort of about a hundred patients, of whom roughly 42 had Graves' ophthalmopathy and around 56 had stable Graves' hyperthyroidism. An independent validation cohort of around 19 hyperthyroidism patients and more than 15 patients who later progressed to ophthalmopathy tested prospective prediction of ophthalmopathy. The 100 or so discovery patients were randomly divided into training and test sets at a 7:3 ratio. In more than 5 Graves' hyperthyroidism patients, the study also compared T-cell repertoires from thyroid tissue with T-cell repertoires from blood. After sampling, hyperthyroidism patients received methimazole starting at 30 mg daily, and ophthalmopathy patients received high-dose intravenous methylprednisolone. The paper reports TCR Vbeta CDR3 sequencing of roughly 140 peripheral blood samples: some 41 ophthalmopathy, roughly 80 hyperthyroidism and around 17 progressor patients.

Comment on this clonotype: Its target antigen remains unknown. The input lacks base qualities; no much larger clone sits a single base away.

On the study overall, not on this receptor specifically: In cross-validation, a model built on a 13 V-J signature told ophthalmopathy apart from stable hyperthyroidism with 87.88% sensitivity and roughly 82% specificity, and in testing the same model reached 80%/75%. No statistical method was used to fix the sample size in advance, and group allocation was not hidden from the investigators. In validation, the model predicted progression to ophthalmopathy with roughly 70% sensitivity and roughly 72% specificity, a median of around six months before onset. Most expanded thyroid clonotypes (frequency above 0.001) were also detected in blood, a finding suggesting that blood repertoires may reflect thyroid immune responses.

Stable Graves' hyperthyroidism was defined as no progression to ophthalmopathy during 18 months of follow-up. Hyperthyroidism patients were newly diagnosed, with disease duration under 2 months, and aged 18 to 65 years. Exclusion was applied to patients with uncontrolled infections, other autoimmune diseases, pregnancy or lactation. Clinical symptoms, serum thyroxine and TRAb, thyroid ultrasound, and orbital computed tomography formed the basis for the diagnoses. PBMCs were separated from approximately 9.9 ml of fresh peripheral blood using Ficoll-Paque density gradient centrifugation. Total RNA was extracted using Trizol reagent, and RNA quality was assessed on an Agilent 2100 Bioanalyzer. Trimming accounts for 3 bases at V and 4 bases at J, while the number of junction bases matched to no gene is 6. The germline V gene sets CDR1 to KGHDR and CDR2 to SFDVKD. CDR3 length: 15 amino acids, cysteine to phenylalanine. Here the CDR3 DNA is all that survives: 45 bases in frame from base 1.

Amplification of TCR beta CDR3 regions was carried out from RNA transcripts. The TCR CDR3 was subjected to a first round of RT-PCR using the HTBI primer set and the Qiagen OneStep RT-PCR kit. The libraries were constructed in a second round of multiplex PCR and then size-selected and purified. The libraries were sequenced on an Illumina HiSeq2000 using paired-end 100 bp reads. The study's processing was this. SOAPnuke was used to process the raw data, removing reads that contained adapters or uncalled bases, had a mean Phred below 15, or lacked an exact match to the constant primer or identifier. COPE v1.2.5 was used to merge high-quality paired reads, and clonotypes were defined as unique nucleotide sequences. MiTCR v1.1 was used to align the clonotypes against IMGT TRBV, TRBD and TRBJ reference segments. The analysis was restricted to V-J combinations with a frequency above 0.0001, which together covered 99% to 99.2% of the repertoires. A TCS score was defined as the ratio of F50 (clonal expansion) to E x V (chaos), with BLOSUM62-based TCRdist applied between CDR3 peptides within each V-J. Welch's t-statistics and random forest reduced roughly 540 V-J features to some 14, which were used in a naive Bayes classifier (R e1071). TCRdb's own reprocessing of the public reads used fastp at Q25 and MiXCR and kept productive beta chains. Rows with one shared CDR3 protein collapse into an entry with the most common genes and DNA. These V and J calls derive from TCRdb rather than the authors' analysis. The sample table lists approximately 520,000 distinct CDR3 sequences, 20% to 25% of them with a count of one. In total, the top ten clones hold about a quarter of the sample.

Input material: blood. The receptor chain draws on TRBV24-1 and TRBJ2-5, with 8 bases matching TRBD1. The TCR originated in a man between 18 and 29 years old with Graves' hyperthyroidism. The CDR3 region: CATSDLPGGLETQYF. The DNA sequence is as follows: TGTGCCACCAGTGATCTCCCAGGGGGCTTAGAGACCCAGTACTTC.